This T cell receptor beta chain is from a study of cytomegalovirus exposure and HLA in healthy donors. Findings and caveats of the study: Later analysis showed TCR association rates varying by HLA locus, highest for DRB1 and lowest for HLA-C.

The PCR had 60 Vbeta and 13 Jbeta primers. Measured with immunoSEQ multiplex PCR; TCRdb has only the in-frame clones, and not every one. The data hold 130,000 to 150,000 clones, with 84% observed a single time. As concerns this clone: The target antigen is unknown.

The CDR3 sequence is 13 residues long. Per germline, CDR1 MNHEY and CDR2 SVGAGI. The V gene lost 5 bases and the J gene lost 8 bases, with 15 bases spanning the gap. The sequenced material came from PBMCs. The clonotype was recovered from a boy aged 2 to 10 in good health and CMV-seronegative. The chain links TRBV6-5 to TRBJ1-2, with D perhaps matching TRBD1 (5 bases). The CDR3 sequence: CASSRDSVLGYTF. The CDR3 DNA reads as TGTGCCAGCAGTCGGGACTCCGTATTGGGCTACACCTTC.